This T cell receptor beta chain was recorded in a study of T cell responses to AZD1222 COVID-19 vaccine. The CDR3 length is 13 residues. Germline loops: CDR1 MNHEY, CDR2 SMNVEV (reference sequence). V lost 4 bases to trimming and J lost 4 bases, with 9 bases between them. This clone appeared a single time. Its target is not known. Only in-frame clones appear in the TCRdb table, and some are missing; sequencing was by immunoSEQ multiplex PCR. The profile covers roughly 100,000 clones, with 80% to 90% appearing a single time and approximately 45% taken by the ten largest. General observations from the study: The study found vaccine-associated CD4 TCRs spanning spike, dominant at 160-218 and 743-854. Within unmutated variant regions lay the reported targets of nearly half of spike-specific TCRs. In a largely white British group with more females than males, clonal diversity was possibly underestimated. At baseline, seropositivity was found in only six AZD1222 recipients.

The V call is TRBV27, the J call TRBJ2-3, with no clear D. The sequence came from an adult who received the AZD1222 COVID-19 vaccine. Sequences were derived from peripheral blood, sampled 28 days after the second AZD1222 dose. The CDR3 DNA follows: TGTGCCAGCAGTTATCAGGCCCCAGATACGCAGTATTTT. It specifies CASSYQAPDTQYF.